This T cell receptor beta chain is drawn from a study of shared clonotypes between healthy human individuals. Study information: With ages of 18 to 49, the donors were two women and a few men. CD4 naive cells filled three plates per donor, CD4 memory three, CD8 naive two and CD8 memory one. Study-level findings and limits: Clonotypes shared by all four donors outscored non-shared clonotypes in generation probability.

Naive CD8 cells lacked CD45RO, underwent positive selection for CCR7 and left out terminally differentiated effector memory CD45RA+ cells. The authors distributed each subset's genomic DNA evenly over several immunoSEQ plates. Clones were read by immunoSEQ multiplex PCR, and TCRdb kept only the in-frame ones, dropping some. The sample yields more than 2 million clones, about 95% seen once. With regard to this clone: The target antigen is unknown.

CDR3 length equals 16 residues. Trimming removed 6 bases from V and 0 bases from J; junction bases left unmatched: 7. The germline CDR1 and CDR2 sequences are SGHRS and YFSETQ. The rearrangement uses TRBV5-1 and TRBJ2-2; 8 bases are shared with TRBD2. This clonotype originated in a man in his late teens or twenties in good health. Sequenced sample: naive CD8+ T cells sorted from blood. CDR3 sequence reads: CASNYGLASNTGELFF. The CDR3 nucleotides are TGCGCCAGCAACTACGGACTAGCCTCGAACACCGGGGAGCTGTTTTTT.